This T cell receptor beta chain stems from a study of blood T cell repertoires in COVID-19. This CDR3 region has 13 residues. From germline, CDR1 is KGHSH and CDR2 LQKENI. V lost 5 bases to trimming and J lost 5 bases, with 9 bases between them. Some clones are missing from TCRdb's copy, which holds only in-frame ones; the method was immunoSEQ multiplex PCR. This sample has about 180,000 clones, with 60% to 85% found just once. The chain employs TRBV18 and TRBJ1-4; D is perhaps TRBD1 (6 bases). The sequence was collected from a woman aged 60 to 75 with COVID-19, enrolled during active disease. Sequenced input: peripheral blood. CDR3 nucleotides: TGTGCCAGCTCATTCGGACAGAATGAAAAACTGTTTTTT. This encodes CASSFGQNEKLFF.